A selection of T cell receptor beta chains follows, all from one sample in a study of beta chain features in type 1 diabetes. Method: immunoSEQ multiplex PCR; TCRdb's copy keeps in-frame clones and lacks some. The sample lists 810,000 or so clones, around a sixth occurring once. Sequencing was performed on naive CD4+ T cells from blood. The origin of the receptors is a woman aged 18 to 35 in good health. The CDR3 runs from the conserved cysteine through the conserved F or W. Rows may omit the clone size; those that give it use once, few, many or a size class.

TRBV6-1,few,CASLYTDTQYF
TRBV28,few,CASLAGDKYNEQFF
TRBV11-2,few,CASSLATGVSVDTEAFF
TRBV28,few,CASSLFPRAWRADEQFF
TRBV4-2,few,CASRRTGPQGEQYF
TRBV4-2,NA,CASSLRRDEQFF
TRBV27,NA,CASRRLAGETQYF
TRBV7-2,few,CASTNTNEQFF
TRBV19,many,CASSRTDIQYF
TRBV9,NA,CASSVRGDLAKNIQYF
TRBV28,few,CASSFWGRRSGANVLTF
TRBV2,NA,CASSLWAGLTDTQYF
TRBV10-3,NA,CAISERSDTGELFF
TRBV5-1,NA,CASSGGLAGFTGELFF
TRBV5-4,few,CASSAGLDTQYF
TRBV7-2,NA,CASSFRKNTEAFF
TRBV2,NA,CASHGQGGYEQFF
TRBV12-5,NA,CASGFGVGTGELFF
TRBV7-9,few,CATTSGSNNEQFF
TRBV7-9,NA,CASSLTGDIRATQYF
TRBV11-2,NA,CASSFRGPYEQYF
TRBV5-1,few,CASSLRLTGGLDTGELFF
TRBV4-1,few,CASSQQGSGANVLTF
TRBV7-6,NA,CASSLEWRGPEQYF
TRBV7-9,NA,CASSLDGGTGELFF
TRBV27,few,CASSLSQTLSYEQYF
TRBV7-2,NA,CASSPRTSGRALSEQFF
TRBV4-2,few,CASSPTSGRRYEQYF
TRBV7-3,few,CASSLRGGPRDTQYF
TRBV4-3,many,CASSQGSGIGELFF
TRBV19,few,CASSTGTKVGEQFF
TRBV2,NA,CASVASYEQYF
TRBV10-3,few,CAISDQRNTIYF
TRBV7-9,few,CASSLSRLAGVTSTDTQYF
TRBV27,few,CASRQNGGLGGYTF
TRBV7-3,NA,CASSLVLSEQFF
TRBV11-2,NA,CASSWKGWESEQYF
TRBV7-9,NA,CASSYGGLSTDTQYF
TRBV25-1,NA,CASSEYTGGYGYTF
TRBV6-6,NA,CASSYSEINNEQFF
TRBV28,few,CASSLWQGFDTQYF
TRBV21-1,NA,CASSKDQLAGALETQYF